This TCR beta chain is drawn from a study of control samples from healthy donors and cancer patients. This clone has just one count. The method was immunoSEQ multiplex PCR; TCRdb's version includes in-frame clones alone and lacks a portion of them. Counted here are some 130,000 clones, about 90% occurring once; the ten biggest clones make up roughly 1.9%. Deletions cut 3 bases from V and 1 base from J, with 7 bases between. The germline CDR1 and CDR2 sequences are MNHEY and SMNVEV (reference sequence). The CDR3 sequence is 13 residues long. The sequenced sample consisted of blood. The chain couples TRBV27 to TRBJ2-7; D gene unclear. The TCR comes from a woman aged 50 to 60 in good health. CDR3 in DNA: TGTGCCAGCAGTTTGGAAGGATCCTACGAGCAGTACTTC. Its protein is CASSLEGSYEQYF.